This T cell receptor beta chain is from a study of CD8 T cells in ankylosing spondylitis. Study conclusions and caveats: Relatively rare in peripheral blood, disease-linked clones were also CD8+. In ankylosing spondylitis patients, matched synovial fluid reportedly showed significant enrichment of disease-linked clones. In reactive arthritis synovial fluid and blood, some motif variants had been reported before.

The V gene's germline CDR1 is DFQATT and CDR2 SNEGSKA (reference sequence). This CDR3 spans 14 amino acids. V lost 2 bases and J lost 3, with 13 bases in between. A remark on this clonotype: What it binds is unknown.

TCRdb analysed the 5' RACE reads with MiXCR anew, one entry per CDR3 protein. The table lists roughly 240,000 distinct CDR3 sequences, around 32% of them singletons. The source of this sequence is a male donor with ankylosing spondylitis or in good health (not recorded which). The sequenced material came from blood, either unsorted or a sorted T cell fraction (not recorded which). This chain uses TRBV20-1 with TRBJ2-5, with D hard to call. The CDR3 protein is CSARPRARKETQYF. CDR3 nucleotides: TGCAGTGCTAGACCCCGCGCCAGAAAAGAGACCCAGTACTTC.